This TCR beta chain appears in the sequencing data of a study of blood T cell repertoires in COVID-19. Overall study: In each case, the material was cDNA or gDNA derived from T cells, B-cell-depleted T cells, or PBMCs.

Participants were placed into cohorts based on the clinical history they reported. TCRdb's copy holds only in-frame clones and misses some; the assay was immunoSEQ multiplex PCR. Of approximately 200,000 clones listed, around 85% are singletons. This clone came up a few times. This specimen includes other DNA sequences encoding the same CDR3. The V gene end was trimmed by 4 bases and the J gene end by 2 bases; junction bases not matched to a gene: 5. This CDR3 comprises 14 residues. CDR1 MNHEY and CDR2 SVGAGI come from the germline V gene. This chain connects TRBV6-5 to TRBJ2-7; TRBD2 matches 7 bases. The source of this sequence is a man aged 35 to 55 who had recovered from COVID-19. Sequencing was carried out using PBMCs or T cells enriched from blood (not recorded which). The CDR3 DNA is TGTGCCAGCAGTTTCGGCGGGAGAGCCTACGAGCAGTACTTC. Translation gives CASSFGGRAYEQYF.